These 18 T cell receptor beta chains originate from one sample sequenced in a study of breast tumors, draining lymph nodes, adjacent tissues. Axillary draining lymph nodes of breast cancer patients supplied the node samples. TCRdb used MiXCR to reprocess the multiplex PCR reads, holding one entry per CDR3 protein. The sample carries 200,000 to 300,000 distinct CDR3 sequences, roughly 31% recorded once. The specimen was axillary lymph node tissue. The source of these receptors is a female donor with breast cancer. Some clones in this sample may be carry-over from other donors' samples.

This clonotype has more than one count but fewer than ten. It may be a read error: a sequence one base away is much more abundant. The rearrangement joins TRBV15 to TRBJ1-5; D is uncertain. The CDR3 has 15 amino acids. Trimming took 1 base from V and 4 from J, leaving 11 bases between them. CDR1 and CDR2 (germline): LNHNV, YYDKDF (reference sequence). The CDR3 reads CATSRGSGRNQPQHF. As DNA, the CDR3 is TGTGCCACCAGCAGAGGTAGCGGCAGAAATCAGCCCCAGCATTTT.

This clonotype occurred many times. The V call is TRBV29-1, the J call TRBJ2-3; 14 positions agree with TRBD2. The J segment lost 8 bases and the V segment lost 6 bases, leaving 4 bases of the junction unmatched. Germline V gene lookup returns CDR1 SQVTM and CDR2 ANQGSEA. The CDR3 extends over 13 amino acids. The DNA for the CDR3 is TGCAGCGTCACGGGACTAGCGGGAGCTACGCAGTATTTT. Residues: CSVTGLAGATQYF.

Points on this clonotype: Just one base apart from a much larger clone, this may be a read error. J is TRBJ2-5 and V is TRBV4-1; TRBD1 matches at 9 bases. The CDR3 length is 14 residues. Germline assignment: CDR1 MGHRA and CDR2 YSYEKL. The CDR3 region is CASSDGTGQETQCF. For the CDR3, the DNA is TGCGCCAGCAGCGACGGGACAGGGCAAGAGACCCAGTGCTTC.

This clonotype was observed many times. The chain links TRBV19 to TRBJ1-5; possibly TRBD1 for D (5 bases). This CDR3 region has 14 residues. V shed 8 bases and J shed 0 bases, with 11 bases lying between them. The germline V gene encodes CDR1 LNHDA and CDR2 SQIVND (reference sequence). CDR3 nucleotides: TGTGCCAGTCAGGGAAGAGATAGCAATCAGCCCCAGCATTTT. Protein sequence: CASQGRDSNQPQHF.

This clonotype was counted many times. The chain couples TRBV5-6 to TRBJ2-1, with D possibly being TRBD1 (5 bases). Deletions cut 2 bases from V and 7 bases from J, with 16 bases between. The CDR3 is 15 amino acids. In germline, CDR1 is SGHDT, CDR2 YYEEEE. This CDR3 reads CASSFAGRLQNEQFF. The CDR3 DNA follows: TGTGCCAGCAGCTTCGCAGGGCGCCTACAGAATGAGCAGTTCTTC. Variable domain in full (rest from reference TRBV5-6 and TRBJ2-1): DAGVTQSPTHLIKTRGQQVTLRCSPKSGHDTVSWYQQALGQGPQFIFQYYEEEERQRGNFPDRFSGHQFPNYSSELNVNALLLGDSALYLCASSFAGRLQNEQFFGPGTRLTVL.

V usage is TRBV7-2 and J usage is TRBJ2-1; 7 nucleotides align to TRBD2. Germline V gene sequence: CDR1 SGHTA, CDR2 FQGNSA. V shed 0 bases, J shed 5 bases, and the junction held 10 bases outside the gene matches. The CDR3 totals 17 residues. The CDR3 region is CASSLAFGGRVDNEQFF. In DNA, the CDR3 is TGTGCCAGCAGCTTAGCGTTTGGCGGGAGAGTTGACAATGAGCAGTTCTTC.

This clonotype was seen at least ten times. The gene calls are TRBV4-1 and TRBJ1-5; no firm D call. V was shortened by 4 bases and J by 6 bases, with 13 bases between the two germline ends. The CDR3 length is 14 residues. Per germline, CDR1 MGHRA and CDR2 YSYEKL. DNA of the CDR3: TGCGCCAGCAGCCCTGACGGGGTGGGTCAGCCCCAGCATTTT. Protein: CASSPDGVGQPQHF.

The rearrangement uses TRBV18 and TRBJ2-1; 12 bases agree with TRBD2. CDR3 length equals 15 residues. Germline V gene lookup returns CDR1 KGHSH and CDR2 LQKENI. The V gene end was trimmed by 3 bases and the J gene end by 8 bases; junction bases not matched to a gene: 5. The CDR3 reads CASSPPSGRVDEQFF. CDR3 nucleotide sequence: TGTGCCAGCTCACCTCCTAGCGGGAGGGTCGATGAGCAGTTCTTC.

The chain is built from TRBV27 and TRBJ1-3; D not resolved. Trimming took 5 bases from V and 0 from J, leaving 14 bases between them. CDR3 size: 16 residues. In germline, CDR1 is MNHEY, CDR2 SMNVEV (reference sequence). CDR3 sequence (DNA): TGTGCCAGCAGTCCGCAGGCCACCTTCTCTGGAAACACCATATATTTT. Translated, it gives CASSPQATFSGNTIYF.

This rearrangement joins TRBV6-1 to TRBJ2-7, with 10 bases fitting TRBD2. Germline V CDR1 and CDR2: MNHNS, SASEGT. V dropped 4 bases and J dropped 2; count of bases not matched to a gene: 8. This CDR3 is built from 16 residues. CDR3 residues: CASSGYLAGGTYEQYF. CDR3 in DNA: TGTGCCAGCAGTGGCTACTTAGCGGGAGGTACCTACGAGCAGTACTTC.

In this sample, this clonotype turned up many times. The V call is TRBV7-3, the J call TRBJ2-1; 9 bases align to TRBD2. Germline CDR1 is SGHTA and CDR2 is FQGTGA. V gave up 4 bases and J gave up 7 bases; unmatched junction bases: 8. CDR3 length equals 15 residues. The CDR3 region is CASSYLAGPRNEQFF. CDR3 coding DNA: TGTGCCAGCAGCTATCTAGCGGGACCTCGTAATGAGCAGTTCTTC.

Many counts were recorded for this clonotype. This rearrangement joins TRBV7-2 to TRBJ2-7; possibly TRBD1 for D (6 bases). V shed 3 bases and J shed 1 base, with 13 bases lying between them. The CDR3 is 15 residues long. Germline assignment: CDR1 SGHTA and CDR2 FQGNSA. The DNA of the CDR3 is TGTGCCAGCAGCTTTGAAAGGACAGCTTCCTACGAGCAGTACTTC. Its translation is CASSFERTASYEQYF.

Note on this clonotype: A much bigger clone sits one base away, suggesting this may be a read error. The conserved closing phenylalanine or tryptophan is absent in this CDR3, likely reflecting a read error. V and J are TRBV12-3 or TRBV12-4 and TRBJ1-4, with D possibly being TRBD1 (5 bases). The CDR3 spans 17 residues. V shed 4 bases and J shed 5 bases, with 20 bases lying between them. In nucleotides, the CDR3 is TGTGCCAGCAGTTCCTCACCAAACGGGACGGAGAATGAAAAACTGTTTCTT. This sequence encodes CASSSSPNGTENEKLFL.

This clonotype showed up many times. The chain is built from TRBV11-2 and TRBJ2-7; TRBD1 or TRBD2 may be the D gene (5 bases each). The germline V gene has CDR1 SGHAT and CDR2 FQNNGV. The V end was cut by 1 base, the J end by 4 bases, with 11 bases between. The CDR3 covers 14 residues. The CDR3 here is CASSLVPGTYEQYF. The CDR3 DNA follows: TGTGCCAGCAGCTTAGTACCAGGGACGTACGAGCAGTACTTC.

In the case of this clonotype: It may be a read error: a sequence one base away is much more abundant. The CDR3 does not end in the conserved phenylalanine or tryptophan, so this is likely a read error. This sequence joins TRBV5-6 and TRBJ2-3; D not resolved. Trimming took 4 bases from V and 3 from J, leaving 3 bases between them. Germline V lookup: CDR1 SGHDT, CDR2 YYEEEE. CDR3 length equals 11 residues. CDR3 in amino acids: CASSETDTQYL. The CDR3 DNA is TGTGCCAGCAGCGAAACAGATACGCAGTATCTT.

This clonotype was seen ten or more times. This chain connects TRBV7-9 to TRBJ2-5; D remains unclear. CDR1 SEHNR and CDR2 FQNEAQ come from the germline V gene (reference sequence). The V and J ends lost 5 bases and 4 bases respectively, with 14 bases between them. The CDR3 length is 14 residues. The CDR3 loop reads CASSPIKGGETQYF. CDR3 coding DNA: TGTGCCAGCAGCCCCATAAAAGGTGGAGAGACCCAGTACTTC.

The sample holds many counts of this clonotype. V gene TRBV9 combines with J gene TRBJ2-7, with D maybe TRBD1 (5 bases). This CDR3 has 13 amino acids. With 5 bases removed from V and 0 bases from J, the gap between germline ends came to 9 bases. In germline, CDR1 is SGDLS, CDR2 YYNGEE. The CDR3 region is CASSTGSSYEQYF. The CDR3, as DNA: TGTGCCAGCAGTACAGGTAGCTCCTACGAGCAGTACTTC.

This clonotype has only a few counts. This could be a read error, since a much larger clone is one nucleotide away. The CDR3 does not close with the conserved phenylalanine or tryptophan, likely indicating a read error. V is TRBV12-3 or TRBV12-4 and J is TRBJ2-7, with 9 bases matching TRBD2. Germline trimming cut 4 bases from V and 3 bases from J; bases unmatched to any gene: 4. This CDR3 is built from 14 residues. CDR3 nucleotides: TGTGCCAGCAGTTCGGGACTAGCCCTCTACGAGCAGTACCTC. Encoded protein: CASSSGLALYEQYL.